The clone carrying this TCR beta chain occurred many times. The antigen is not known. TCRdb reprocessed the 5' RACE reads with MiXCR, giving one entry per CDR3 protein. Here the sample spans roughly 340,000 distinct CDR3 sequences, 20% to 25% being singletons. This sample was included in a study of T-cell memory formation after mild COVID-19. General study points: Most CD4+ clones that shrank were in CM and EM, while CD8+ ones turned up in EMRA. Clones contracting over day 15 to 85 were CD4/CD8 balanced, with later expanders leaning CD4+. Memory cells collected pre-infection included some clones that later responded, suggesting cross-reactive memory joined.

The ends were cut back, 3 bases at V and 5 bases at J, with 16 bases in the middle. Germline V lookup: CDR1 DFQATT, CDR2 SNEGSKA (reference sequence). CDR3 length equals 14 residues. The sequence was collected from a young man who had mild COVID-19 (a few samples of this study predate the infection). Cell type and time point are not known. The chain employs TRBV20-1 and TRBJ2-5; tentative D call: TRBD2 (5 bases). The material sequenced was PBMCs or a T cell subset sorted from them (not recorded which). The CDR3 DNA reads as TGCAGTGCTAGTACGGGGTTGGTGTGGGAGACCCAGTACTTC. It encodes CSASTGLVWETQYF.